Presented here are 12 T cell receptor beta chains from one specimen sequenced in a study of post-analysis software for immune sequencing data (dated by TCRdb to the mid-2010s). Broader findings and caveats from the paper: Patients showed significantly higher frequencies than controls for 4 or 5 TRBV segments, among them TRBV5-6, TRBV5-1 and TRBV20-1.

Library creation used PCR. TCRdb lists the instrument as Illumina HiSeq 2500. To reduce PCR and sequencing biases, unique molecular identifiers were built into the TCR beta cDNA libraries. The public sequencing data were trimmed at Q25 with fastp and processed into clonotypes with MiXCR by TCRdb, which kept only in-frame beta chains. Rows with a matching CDR3 protein are joined into one entry that keeps the most common DNA and genes. Recorded for this sample are 150,000 to 200,000 distinct CDR3 sequences; over 25% of them occurred a single time. The ten largest clones capture less than 1.6% of the sample. Their cognate antigens are unknown. Material: blood. These receptors were collected from a girl aged 10 to 17 with multiple sclerosis.

This clonotype has a count of ten or more. The chain joins TRBV7-8 to TRBJ2-7; D remains ambiguous. V was cut by 1 base and J by 1 base, with 8 bases left in between. The V gene's germline CDR1 is SGHVS and CDR2 FQNEAQ. This CDR3 comprises 14 residues. CDR3 coding DNA: TGTGCCAGCAGCTTAGGAGGAAGGTCCTACGAGCAGTACTTC. Amino acids: CASSLGGRSYEQYF.

This sequence joins TRBV11-2 and TRBJ1-4; perhaps TRBD1 as D (5 bases). Trimming stripped 8 bases from V and 8 bases from J, with 12 bases between. CDR1 and CDR2 (germline): SGHAT, FQNNGV. The CDR3 runs to 12 residues. The CDR3 bases are TGTGCCAGCGGGGACGGTCGCGAAAAACTGTTTTTT. It codes for CASGDGREKLFF.

The chain uses TRBV11-3 and TRBJ2-7; D call uncertain. The end of the DNA is better explained by TRBJ2-5, so the J call may be wrong. The length of the CDR3 is 13 residues. CDR1 and CDR2 (germline): SGHNT, YENEEA. Here the CDR3 reads CASSSSPKETQYF. DNA for the CDR3: TGTGCCAGCAGCTCCTCCCCCAAGGAGACCCAGTACTTC.

This chain uses TRBV6-1 with TRBJ2-7, with 14 bases lining up with TRBD2. CDR1 is MNHNS, CDR2 SASEGT, per germline. J gave up 3 bases and V 5 bases, and 9 bases lay outside the gene matches. This CDR3 has 17 amino acids. CDR3 in amino acids: CASSRGTSGRTIYEQYF. CDR3 bases: TGTGCCAGCAGTCGCGGGACTAGCGGGAGAACTATCTACGAGCAGTACTTC.

About this clonotype itself: With a much larger clone just one base away, this may be a read error. The chain recombines TRBV3-1 with TRBJ2-3; D ambiguous. The CDR3 is made up of 13 amino acids. Germline values: CDR1 LGHDT, CDR2 YNNKEL (reference sequence). DNA for the CDR3: TGTGCCGGCAGCCAAGAAAGACGGGATACGCAGTATTTT. Its translation: CAGSQERRDTQYF.

This clonotype appeared once. The gene calls are TRBV12-3 or TRBV12-4 and TRBJ2-1; a weak D match, TRBD1 (6 bases). Trimming took off 7 bases at V and 9 bases at J, with 16 bases between the two ends. The CDR3 length is 13 residues. The CDR3: CASNIRQVGEQFF. CDR3 nucleotide sequence: TGTGCCAGCAACATACGACAGGTCGGTGAGCAGTTCTTC.

This clonotype was counted only a few times. The chain combines TRBV7-6 with TRBJ2-6, with a possible D match to TRBD2 (6 bases). CDR3 length equals 19 residues. Germline loops: CDR1 SGHVS, CDR2 FNYEAQ. Trimming took 2 bases from V and 0 from J, leaving 17 bases between them. The CDR3 here is CASSLSAAAGLSGANVLTF. In DNA form, the CDR3 reads TGTGCCAGCAGCTTATCAGCGGCAGCGGGCCTCTCTGGGGCCAACGTCCTGACTTTC.

This chain connects TRBV5-6 to TRBJ2-1; TRBD1 matches 7 bases. V trimming: 2 bases; J trimming: 0 bases; junction bases outside the gene matches: 2. Germline lookup yields CDR1 SGHDT and CDR2 YYEEEE. The CDR3 consists of 15 residues. In DNA, the CDR3 is TGTGCCAGCAGCTTCGGGACAGTCTCCTACAATGAGCAGTTCTTC. It is translated as CASSFGTVSYNEQFF. The full variable domain, completed using reference TRBV5-6 and TRBJ2-1, is DAGVTQSPTHLIKTRGQQVTLRCSPKSGHDTVSWYQQALGQGPQFIFQYYEEEERQRGNFPDRFSGHQFPNYSSELNVNALLLGDSALYLCASSFGTVSYNEQFFGPGTRLTVL.

This chain joins TRBV3-1 and TRBJ2-5; TRBD1 matches at 9 bases. The CDR3 contains 15 residues. J was trimmed by 6 bases and V by 0 bases; bases with no gene match: 5. CDR1 is LGHDT, CDR2 YNNKEL, per germline (reference sequence). This CDR3 reads CASSQDSTGGQTQYF. CDR3 DNA sequence: TGTGCCAGCAGCCAAGATTCGACAGGGGGGCAGACCCAGTACTTC.

This clonotype showed up many times. The rearrangement links TRBV5-6 to TRBJ2-1; possibly TRBD1 or TRBD2 for D (5 bases each). CDR1 is SGHDT, CDR2 YYEEEE, per germline. The CDR3 extends over 13 amino acids. Trimming shortened V by 4 bases and J by 4 bases, and 9 bases separated the two germline ends. The CDR3 bases are TGTGCCAGCAGCCCGGGACGATACAATGAGCAGTTCTTC. It yields the protein CASSPGRYNEQFF.

This clonotype was seen many times. This sequence joins TRBV6-4 and TRBJ2-7; possibly TRBD1 for D (6 bases). The CDR3 has 14 residues. CDR1 is MRHNA, CDR2 SNTAGT, per germline. V shed 5 bases and J shed 0 bases, with 11 bases lying between them. CDR3 coding DNA: TGTGCCAGCAGTCCCGACAGGAGCTCCTACGAGCAGTACTTC. It translates to CASSPDRSSYEQYF.

The CDR3 DNA is TGTGCCAGCAGTCCTTTCCCCTTTTTGGCGGGACTGGGGGACAATGAGCAGTTCTTC. This codes for CASSPFPFLAGLGDNEQFF. The chain joins TRBV27 to TRBJ2-1; a possible D gene is TRBD2 (6 bases). Germline values: CDR1 MNHEY, CDR2 SMNVEV (reference sequence). V lost 5 bases to trimming and J lost 5 bases, with 28 bases between them. The CDR3 loop spans 19 amino acids.